The 23 T cell receptor beta chains below were found in one sample sequenced in a study of early T cells in non-severe SARS-CoV-2 infection. TCRdb re-derived calls from the 5' RACE reads in MiXCR, one entry per CDR3 protein. The sample includes 90,000 to 100,000 distinct CDR3 sequences, roughly an eighth of them seen just once. The sequencing input was whole blood. These receptors all stem from an adult who was a healthcare worker with PCR-confirmed SARS-CoV-2 infection or an uninfected control (not recorded which).

This clonotype was picked up many times. This chain connects TRBV10-1 to TRBJ2-1; 10 bases are shared with TRBD1. This CDR3 spans 16 amino acids. The J segment lost 6 bases and the V segment lost 4 bases, leaving 9 bases of the junction unmatched. Looked up from germline, CDR1 is WNHNN and CDR2 is SYGVQD (reference sequence). The CDR3 protein is CASSANPGQGTNEQFF. The CDR3, as DNA: TGCGCCAGCAGTGCAAATCCGGGACAGGGGACCAATGAGCAGTTCTTC.

The chain carries TRBV25-1 and TRBJ1-1, with 7 bases aligning to TRBD1. In germline, CDR1 is MGHDK, CDR2 SYGVNS. CDR3 length: 15 residues. Trimming cost V 7 bases and J 3 bases; bases outside gene matches: 11. Here the CDR3 reads CASTPPTGKDTEAFF. Written as DNA, the CDR3 is TGTGCCAGCACACCCCCGACAGGGAAGGACACTGAAGCTTTCTTT. Variable domain in full (rest from reference TRBV25-1 and TRBJ1-1): EADIYQTPRYLVIGTGKKITLECSQTMGHDKMYWYQQDPGMELHLIHYSYGVNSTEKGDLSSESTVSRIRTEHFPLTLESARPSHTSQYLCASTPPTGKDTEAFFGQGTRLTVV.

V usage is TRBV7-9 and J usage is TRBJ2-7; D perhaps matches TRBD2 (5 bases). This CDR3 comprises 16 residues. Germline-derived CDR1 and CDR2 are SEHNR and FQNEAQ (reference sequence). V lost 5 bases and J 7 bases, leaving 24 bases between the germline ends. The CDR3 DNA reads TGTGCCAGCAGCCCGAGAAAGGGCGGCCAAACGGGAGAGCAGTACTTC. As protein: CASSPRKGGQTGEQYF.

This clonotype was detected only a few times. V and J are TRBV24-1 and TRBJ2-1, with D uncertain. V lost 9 bases and J lost 10, with 15 bases in between. Germline V gene sequence: CDR1 KGHDR, CDR2 SFDVKD. The CDR3 is 12 residues long. The CDR3 is CATRSLGGEQFF. In DNA form, the CDR3 reads TGTGCCACCCGATCTCTTGGTGGAGAGCAGTTCTTC.

This clonotype was counted a few times. The chain combines TRBV2 with TRBJ1-5; no firm D call. This CDR3 spans 15 amino acids. Trimming stripped 0 bases from V and 2 bases from J, with 8 bases between. Germline V gene data show CDR1 as SNHLY and CDR2 as FYNNEI. The CDR3 loop is CASSEATVRNQPQHF. CDR3 nucleotide sequence: TGTGCCAGCAGTGAAGCGACGGTCCGCAATCAGCCCCAGCATTTT.

This clonotype was seen at least ten times. The genes are TRBV5-1 and TRBJ1-1, with 7 positions matching TRBD1. The CDR3 consists of 11 residues. Trimming cost V 4 bases and J 8 bases; bases outside gene matches: 2. Germline V gene lookup returns CDR1 SGHRS and CDR2 YFSETQ. As DNA, the CDR3 is TGCGCCAGCAGCGCGGGACAGGAAGCTTTCTTT. Translating gives CASSAGQEAFF.

This clonotype occurred many times. J is TRBJ1-1 and V is TRBV6-1; tentative D call: TRBD1 (6 bases). This CDR3 is built from 13 residues. Germline V gives CDR1 MNHNS, CDR2 SASEGT. V lost 11 bases and J 1 base, leaving 14 bases between the germline ends. CDR3 loop: CAAGKGGNTEAFF. In DNA form, the CDR3 reads TGTGCCGCTGGGAAAGGGGGGAACACTGAAGCTTTCTTT.

Ten or more counts support this clonotype. The chain combines TRBV11-2 with TRBJ1-2, with D hard to call. V gave up 1 base and J gave up 5 bases, with 8 bases separating them. Germline V gene data show CDR1 as SGHAT and CDR2 as FQNNGV. The CDR3 is made up of 13 amino acids. CDR3 in amino acids: CASSLGAEYGYTF. CDR3 DNA sequence: TGTGCCAGCAGCTTAGGGGCAGAGTATGGCTACACCTTC.

The V gene is TRBV7-9, the J gene TRBJ1-2, with 9 bases matching TRBD1. V shed 5 bases and J 8 bases; nucleotides not matched to a gene: 6. This CDR3 contains 13 residues. The germline V gene has CDR1 SEHNR and CDR2 FQNEAQ (reference sequence). The CDR3 reads CASSPDRGSGYTF. CDR3 DNA sequence: TGTGCCAGCAGCCCGGACAGGGGAAGCGGCTACACCTTC.

This clonotype occurred a few times. This sequence joins TRBV20-1 and TRBJ1-6; D gene unclear. Germline V gives CDR1 DFQATT, CDR2 SNEGSKA (reference sequence). CDR3 length: 13 amino acids. V was clipped by 6 bases and J by 9 bases, with 15 bases between them. CDR3 nucleotides: TGCAGTGCCACCCGGGCCCCGTTTTCACCCCTCCACTTT. As protein: CSATRAPFSPLHF.

The V and J genes are TRBV28 and TRBJ1-1, with a weak D call TRBD1 (6 bases). From germline, CDR1 is MDHEN and CDR2 SYDVKM. This CDR3 has 14 residues. V was pared by 5 bases and J by 2 bases, with 12 bases between. The CDR3 reads CASSRPGANTEAFF. The CDR3 DNA reads as TGTGCCAGCAGTAGGCCAGGGGCTAACACTGAAGCTTTCTTT.

This clonotype was seen more than once but under ten times. The rearrangement joins TRBV20-1 to TRBJ1-5; D may be TRBD1 (5 bases). Germline CDR1 reads DFQATT; CDR2 reads SNEGSKA (reference sequence). V was shortened by 6 bases and J by 2 bases, with 17 bases between the two germline ends. The CDR3 totals 15 residues. CDR3 region: CSAGDPTRGNQPQHF. Here the CDR3 DNA reads TGCAGTGCCGGCGATCCGACCAGGGGCAATCAGCCCCAGCATTTT.

Many counts were recorded for this clonotype. This rearrangement joins TRBV27 to TRBJ2-1, with 7 nucleotides matching TRBD2. The CDR3 has 13 residues. Germline loops: CDR1 MNHEY, CDR2 SMNVEV (reference sequence). Trimming took 3 bases from V and 6 from J; bases not matched to a gene: 2. The CDR3 is CASSLGGVNEQFF. CDR3 bases: TGTGCCAGCAGTTTGGGAGGGGTCAATGAGCAGTTCTTC.

This clonotype was detected ten times or more. V and J are TRBV3-1 and TRBJ1-5; D may be TRBD1 (5 bases). The CDR3 length is 13 residues. Germline-derived CDR1 and CDR2 are LGHDT and YNNKEL (reference sequence). Between the trimmed V and J ends, which lost 4 bases and 6 bases, there was a span of 10 bases. The CDR3 DNA follows: TGTGCCAGCAGCCGGGGCGGGCTTCAGCCCCAGCATTTT. Its translation is CASSRGGLQPQHF.

The chain recombines TRBV18 with TRBJ1-1; possible D gene TRBD1, 6 bases. The CDR3 loop spans 14 amino acids. In germline, CDR1 is KGHSH, CDR2 LQKENI. The V gene lost 3 bases and the J gene lost 0 bases, with 8 bases spanning the gap. The CDR3 DNA follows: TGTGCCAGCTCACCGGACAGAATGAACACTGAAGCTTTCTTT. It is translated as CASSPDRMNTEAFF. Based on the CDR3 plus reference TRBV18 and TRBJ1-1, the full variable domain is NAGVMQNPRHLVRRRGQEARLRCSPMKGHSHVYWYRQLPEEGLKFMVYLQKENIIDESGMPKERFSAEFPKEGPSILRIQQVVRGDSAAYFCASSPDRMNTEAFFGQGTRLTVV.

In its sample, this clonotype was seen a few times. The chain employs TRBV5-6 and TRBJ2-3, with a possible D match to TRBD2 (7 bases). Trimming left V 1 base short and J 3 bases short, with 12 bases between. Germline V lookup: CDR1 SGHDT, CDR2 YYEEEE. The CDR3 has 15 amino acids. In nucleotides, the CDR3 is TGTGCCAGCAGCTTGTGGGGGGGCACGACAGATACGCAGTATTTT. Its translation is CASSLWGGTTDTQYF.

V usage is TRBV6-2 or TRBV6-3 and J usage is TRBJ2-3; 8 bases line up with TRBD2. V lost 6 bases and J lost 4; bases outside the gene matches: 12. The germline V gene has CDR1 MNHEY and CDR2 SVGEGT. The CDR3 contains 16 residues. The CDR3 nucleotides read TGTGCCAGCAGCCCCTGGCGAGCGGGGGAGGCAGATACGCAGTATTTT. This encodes CASSPWRAGEADTQYF.

Concerning this clonotype: A much larger clone lies a single base off, so this may be a read error. The rearrangement uses TRBV28 and TRBJ2-3; D is perhaps TRBD1 or TRBD2 (5 bases each). The CDR3 is made up of 12 amino acids. V was shortened by 1 base and J by 13 bases, with 12 bases between the two germline ends. Germline CDR1 and CDR2: MDHEN and SYDVKM. In DNA, the CDR3 is TGTGCCAGCAGTTTATTTGCAGGGACGGAGTATTTT. This encodes CASSLFAGTEYF.

This clonotype was counted between two and nine times. The V call is TRBV27, the J call TRBJ1-1, with D unclear. This CDR3 is 15 amino acids long. Germline CDR1 reads MNHEY; CDR2 reads SMNVEV (reference sequence). V lost 0 bases and J 3 bases, leaving 11 bases between the germline ends. CDR3 bases: TGTGCCAGCAGTTTATCGCCGATCCCCTACACTGAAGCTTTCTTT. Protein sequence: CASSLSPIPYTEAFF.

This clonotype was seen only a few times. This chain connects TRBV29-1 to TRBJ2-3; D may be TRBD1 or TRBD2 (5 bases each). Germline V gives CDR1 SQVTM, CDR2 ANQGSEA. V lost 6 bases and J lost 4, with 11 bases in between. The CDR3 runs 12 residues. In DNA form, the CDR3 reads TGCAGCGTCGCTAGGGGACCAGATACGCAGTATTTT. It specifies CSVARGPDTQYF.

This clonotype appeared many times. The genes are TRBV7-8 and TRBJ2-4, with TRBD1 matching over 8 bases. Germline V gives CDR1 SGHVS, CDR2 FQNEAQ. V dropped 2 bases and J dropped 1; count of bases not matched to a gene: 4. CDR3 size: 16 residues. As DNA, the CDR3 is TGTGCCAGCAGCTTAACAGGGGGGAGGGCCAAAAACATTCAGTACTTC. Translation: CASSLTGGRAKNIQYF.

This clonotype was observed a single time. A much larger clone differs from this one at a single base, so this may be a read error. Here the CDR3 reads CASSWRRRALDGYTF. In nucleotides, the CDR3 is TGTGCCAGCAGTTGGAGGCGGAGGGCATTGGATGGCTACACCTTC. The chain is built from TRBV6-2 or TRBV6-3 and TRBJ1-2, with no clear D. Germline V CDR1 and CDR2: MNHEY, SVGEGT. The CDR3 runs to 15 residues. Deletions cut 4 bases from V and 6 bases from J, with 18 bases between.

This clonotype was counted at least ten times. The chain uses TRBV6-1 and TRBJ1-5; the D is unclear. The CDR3 consists of 12 residues. Germline V gene data show CDR1 as MNHNS and CDR2 as SASEGT. V was cut by 6 bases and J by 3 bases, with 6 bases left in between. The CDR3, as DNA: TGTGCCAGCAGCGGGCCCAATCAGCCCCAGCATTTT. Translated, it gives CASSGPNQPQHF.